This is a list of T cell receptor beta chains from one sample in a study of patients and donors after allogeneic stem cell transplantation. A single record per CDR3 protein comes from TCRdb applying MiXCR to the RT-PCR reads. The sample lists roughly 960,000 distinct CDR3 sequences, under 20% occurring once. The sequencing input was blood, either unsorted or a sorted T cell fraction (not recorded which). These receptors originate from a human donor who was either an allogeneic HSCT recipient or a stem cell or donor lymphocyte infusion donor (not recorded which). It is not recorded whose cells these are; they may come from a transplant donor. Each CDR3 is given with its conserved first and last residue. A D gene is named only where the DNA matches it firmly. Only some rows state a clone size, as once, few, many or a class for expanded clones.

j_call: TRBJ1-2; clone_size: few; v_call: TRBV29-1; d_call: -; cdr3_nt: TGCAGCGTTGCGGGCAGGGCCAACTATGGCTACACCTTC; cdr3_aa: CSVAGRANYGYTF
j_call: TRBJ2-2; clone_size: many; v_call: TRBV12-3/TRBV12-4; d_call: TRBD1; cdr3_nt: TGTGCCAGCAGCCTGAGCCGACAGGGGACCGGGGAGCTGTTTTTT; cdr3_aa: CASSLSRQGTGELFF
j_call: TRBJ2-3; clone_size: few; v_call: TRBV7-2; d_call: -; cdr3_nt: TGTGCCAGCAGCTCTCTACCCAGGGGAGGGACGCAGTATTTT; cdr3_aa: CASSSLPRGGTQYF
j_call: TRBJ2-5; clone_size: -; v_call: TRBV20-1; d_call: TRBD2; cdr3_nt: TGCAGTGCTAGAGATCGGCGGGAGCAAGAGACCCAGTACTTC; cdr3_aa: CSARDRREQETQYF
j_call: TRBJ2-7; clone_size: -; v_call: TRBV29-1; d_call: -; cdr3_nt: TGCAGCGTTGGTAGCGTCAGCAAAACCTACGAGCAGTACTTC; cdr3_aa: CSVGSVSKTYEQYF
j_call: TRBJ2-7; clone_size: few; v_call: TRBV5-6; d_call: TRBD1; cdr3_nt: TGTGCCAGCACCTGGGCCGGGACAGGAGCCTACGAGCAGTACTTC; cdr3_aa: CASTWAGTGAYEQYF
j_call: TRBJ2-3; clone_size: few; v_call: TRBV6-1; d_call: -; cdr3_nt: TGTGCCAGCAGTGAAGCCCAGGGACCTACGGTTACGCAGTATTTT; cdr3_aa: CASSEAQGPTVTQYF
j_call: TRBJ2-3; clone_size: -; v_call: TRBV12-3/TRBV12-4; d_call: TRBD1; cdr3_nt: TGTGCCAGCAGTGAAGACAGGGTGTCGGGAGATACGCAGTATTTT; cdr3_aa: CASSEDRVSGDTQYF
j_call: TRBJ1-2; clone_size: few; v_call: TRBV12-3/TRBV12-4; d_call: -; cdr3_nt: TGTGCCAGCAGCCGCAGGGGAAAGGCTGGTGGCTACACCTTC; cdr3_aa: CASSRRGKAGGYTF
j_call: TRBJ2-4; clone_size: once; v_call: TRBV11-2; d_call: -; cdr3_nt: TGTGCCAGCAGCTCCATCCGGACGAAAAACATTCAGTACTTC; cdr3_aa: CASSSIRTKNIQYF
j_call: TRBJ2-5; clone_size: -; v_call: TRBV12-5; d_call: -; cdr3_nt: TGTGCTAGTGCCCAGGGGGGGGTGGAGACCCAGTACTTC; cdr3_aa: CASAQGGVETQYF
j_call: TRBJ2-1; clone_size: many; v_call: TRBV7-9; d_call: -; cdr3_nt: TGTGCCAGCAGTTTAGGAGCTGGCGGGAACTCCTACAATGAGCAGTTCTTC; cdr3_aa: CASSLGAGGNSYNEQFF
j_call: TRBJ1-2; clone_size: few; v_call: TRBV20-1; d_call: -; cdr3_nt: TGCAGTGCCACGCCGGGACGCTCCTATGGCTACACCTTC; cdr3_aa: CSATPGRSYGYTF
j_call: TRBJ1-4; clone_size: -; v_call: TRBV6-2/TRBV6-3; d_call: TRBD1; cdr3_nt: TGTGCCAGCAGTCCGACAGGGAGGACCGCAACTAATGAAAAACTGTTTTTT; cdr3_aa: CASSPTGRTATNEKLFF
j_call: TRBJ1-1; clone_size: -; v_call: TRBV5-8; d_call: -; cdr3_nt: TGTGCCAGCACCGCACCCGCCAAGAGGAACACTGAAGCTTTCTTT; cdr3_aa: CASTAPAKRNTEAFF
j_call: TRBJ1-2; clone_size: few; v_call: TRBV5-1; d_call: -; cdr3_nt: TGCGCCAGCAGCCCTCAGGACAGCTATGGCTACACCTTC; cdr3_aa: CASSPQDSYGYTF
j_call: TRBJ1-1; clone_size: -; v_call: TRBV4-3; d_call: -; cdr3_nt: TGCGCCAGCAGCCTCGGGGAGACCTACACTGAAGCTTTCTTT; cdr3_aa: CASSLGETYTEAFF
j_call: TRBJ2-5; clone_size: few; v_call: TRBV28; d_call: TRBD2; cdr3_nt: TGTGCCAGCAGTTACTGGCGGGAGTGGCCCCAGTACTTC; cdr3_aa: CASSYWREWPQYF
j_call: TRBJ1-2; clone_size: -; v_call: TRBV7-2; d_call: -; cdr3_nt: TGTGCCAGCAGCTTAGCTGCAGCCACATATGGCTACACCTTC; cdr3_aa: CASSLAAATYGYTF
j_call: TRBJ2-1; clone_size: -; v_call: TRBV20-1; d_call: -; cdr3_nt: TGCAGTGCTAGATTCAGCGGCAGCTCCTACAATGAGCAGTTCTTC; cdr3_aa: CSARFSGSSYNEQFF
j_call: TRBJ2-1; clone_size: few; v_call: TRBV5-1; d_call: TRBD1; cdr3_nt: TGCGCCAGCAGCCCAGGAGGGGACAGGAACAATGAGCAGTTCTTC; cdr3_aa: CASSPGGDRNNEQFF
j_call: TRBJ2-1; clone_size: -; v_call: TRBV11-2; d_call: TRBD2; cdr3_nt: TGTGCCAGCAGCTTAATCTTAGCGGGAGGACTAAATGAGCAGTTCTTC; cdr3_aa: CASSLILAGGLNEQFF
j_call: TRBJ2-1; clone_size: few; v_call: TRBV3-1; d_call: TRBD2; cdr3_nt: TGTGCCAGCAGCCAACCTCGTCGACTAGCGGGTACGGGGAATGAGCAGTTCTTC; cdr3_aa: CASSQPRRLAGTGNEQFF
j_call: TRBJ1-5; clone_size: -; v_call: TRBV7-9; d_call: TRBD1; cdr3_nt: TGTGCCAGCAGCTCGACGACAGGGAATCAGCCCCAGCATTTT; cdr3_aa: CASSSTTGNQPQHF
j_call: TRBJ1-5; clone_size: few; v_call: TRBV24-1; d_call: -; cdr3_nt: TGTGCCACCAGTGACTTGAATCAGCCCCAGCATTTT; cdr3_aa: CATSDLNQPQHF
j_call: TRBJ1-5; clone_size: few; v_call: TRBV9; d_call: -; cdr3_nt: TGTGCCAGCAGCCCCCAGGGTTACGGCAATCAGCCCCAGCATTTT; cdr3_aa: CASSPQGYGNQPQHF
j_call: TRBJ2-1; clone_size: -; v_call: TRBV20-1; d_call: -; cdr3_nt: TGCAGTGCTCTCCGGAATGAGCAGTTCTTC; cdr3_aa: CSALRNEQFF
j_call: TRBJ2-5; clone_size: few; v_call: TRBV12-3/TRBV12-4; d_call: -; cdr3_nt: TGTGCCAGCAGTTTGTTGGGATTCGAGACCCAGTACTTC; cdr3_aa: CASSLLGFETQYF
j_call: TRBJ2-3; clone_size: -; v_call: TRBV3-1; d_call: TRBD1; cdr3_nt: TGTGCCAGCAGCCCTGTAACAGGGGGCCGGGGGGATACGCAGTATTTT; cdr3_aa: CASSPVTGGRGDTQYF
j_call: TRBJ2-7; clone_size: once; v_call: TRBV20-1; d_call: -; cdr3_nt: TGCAGTGCTAGACTTACTCGCTACGAGCAGTACTTC; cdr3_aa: CSARLTRYEQYF
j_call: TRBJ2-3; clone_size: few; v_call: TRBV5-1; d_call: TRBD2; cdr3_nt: TGCGCCAGCAGCTCCGGACTAGCGGGACAAGATACGCAGTATTTT; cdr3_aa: CASSSGLAGQDTQYF
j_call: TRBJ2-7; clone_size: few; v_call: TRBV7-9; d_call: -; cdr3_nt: TGTGCCAGCAGCTTATCTTCACAGGGTCAATACGAGCAGTACTTC; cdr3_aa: CASSLSSQGQYEQYF
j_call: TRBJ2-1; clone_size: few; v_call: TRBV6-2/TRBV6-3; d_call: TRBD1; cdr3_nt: TGTGCCAGCAGTTACACGCCGGGACAGGGGTGGAATGAGCAGTTCTTC; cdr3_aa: CASSYTPGQGWNEQFF
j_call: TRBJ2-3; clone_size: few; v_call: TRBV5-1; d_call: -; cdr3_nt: TGCGCCAGCAGCTGGCCCCGGGCAGTAAGCACAGATACGCAGTATTTT; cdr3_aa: CASSWPRAVSTDTQYF
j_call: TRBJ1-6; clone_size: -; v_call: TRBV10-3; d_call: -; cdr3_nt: TGTGCCATCAGTGAGAGGGGTATTTGGGATTCACCCCTCCACTTT; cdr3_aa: CAISERGIWDSPLHF
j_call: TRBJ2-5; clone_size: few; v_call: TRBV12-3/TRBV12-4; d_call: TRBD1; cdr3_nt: TGTGCCAGCAGTTCCGGGACAGGGCTAGGAGGGACCCAGTACTTC; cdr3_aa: CASSSGTGLGGTQYF
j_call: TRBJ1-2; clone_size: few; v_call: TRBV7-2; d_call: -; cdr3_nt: TGTGCCAGCAGCGGACAGCTCTATGGCTACACCTTC; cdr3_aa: CASSGQLYGYTF
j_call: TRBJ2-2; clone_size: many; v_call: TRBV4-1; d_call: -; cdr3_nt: TGTGCCAGCAGTCTCGAGGGGGGGGAGCTGTTTTTT; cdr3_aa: CASSLEGGELFF
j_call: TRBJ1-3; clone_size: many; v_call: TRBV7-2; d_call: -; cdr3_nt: TGTGCCAGCAGCTTAATTATTGGTTTACCCTCTGGAAACACCATATATTTT; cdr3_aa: CASSLIIGLPSGNTIYF
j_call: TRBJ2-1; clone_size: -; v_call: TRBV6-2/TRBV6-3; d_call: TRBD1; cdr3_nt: TGTGCCAGCAGCCTCGGGACAGATGAGTTCTTC; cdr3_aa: CASSLGTDEFF
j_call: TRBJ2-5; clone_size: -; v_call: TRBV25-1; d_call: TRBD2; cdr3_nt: TGTGCCAGCAGTAGACCGGGACTAGCGCACCAAGAGACCCAGTACTTC; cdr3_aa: CASSRPGLAHQETQYF
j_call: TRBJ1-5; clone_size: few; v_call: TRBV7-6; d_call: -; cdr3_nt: TGTGCCAGCAGCGCCCTTGACAGTCTAGTATATAGCAATCAGCCCCAGCATTTT; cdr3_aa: CASSALDSLVYSNQPQHF
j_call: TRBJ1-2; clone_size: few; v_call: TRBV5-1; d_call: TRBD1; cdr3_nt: TGCGCCAGCTACTCCGGGACAGGGGTTCTTGGCTACACCTTC; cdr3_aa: CASYSGTGVLGYTF
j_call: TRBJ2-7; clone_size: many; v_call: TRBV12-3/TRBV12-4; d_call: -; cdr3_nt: TGTGCCAGCAGTTTTGGGGACCTCACCTACGAGCAGTACTTC; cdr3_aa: CASSFGDLTYEQYF
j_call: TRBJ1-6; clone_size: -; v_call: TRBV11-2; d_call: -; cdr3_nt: TGTGCCAGCAGCACCCGGACACTCTGGAGCTCCTATAATTCACCCCTCCACTTT; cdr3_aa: CASSTRTLWSSYNSPLHF
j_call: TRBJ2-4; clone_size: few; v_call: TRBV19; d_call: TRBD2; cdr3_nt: TGTGCCAGTACCATGGGTAGCGGGAAGAACATTCAGTACTTC; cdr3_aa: CASTMGSGKNIQYF
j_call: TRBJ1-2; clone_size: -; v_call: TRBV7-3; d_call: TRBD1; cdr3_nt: TGTGCCAGCAGCTTCCTTAGCCGGGACAGGGAACGTTTTGACTATGGCTACACCTTC; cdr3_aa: CASSFLSRDRERFDYGYTF
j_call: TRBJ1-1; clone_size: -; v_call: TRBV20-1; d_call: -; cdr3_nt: TGCAGTGCTCCGAAGGTTCAGGCCACGGCGCCAGAAGCTTTCTTT; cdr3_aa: CSAPKVQATAPEAFF
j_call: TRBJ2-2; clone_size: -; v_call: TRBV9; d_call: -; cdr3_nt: TGTGCCAGCAGCGTAGGGGTTGACACCGGGGAGCTGTTTTTT; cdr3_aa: CASSVGVDTGELFF
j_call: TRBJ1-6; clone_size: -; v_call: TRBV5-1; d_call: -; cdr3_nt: TGCGCCAGCAGCATCCGAACAGATTCACCCCTCCACTTT; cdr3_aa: CASSIRTDSPLHF
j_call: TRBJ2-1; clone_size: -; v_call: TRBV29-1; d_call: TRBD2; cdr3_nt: TGCAGCGTTATTAGGACTAGCGGGATATCTTACAATGAGCAGTTCTTC; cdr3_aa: CSVIRTSGISYNEQFF
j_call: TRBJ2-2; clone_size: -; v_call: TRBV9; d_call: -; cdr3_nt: TGTGCCAGCAGCGTAGCGGCAAAACTTACCGGGGAGCTGTTTTTT; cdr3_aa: CASSVAAKLTGELFF
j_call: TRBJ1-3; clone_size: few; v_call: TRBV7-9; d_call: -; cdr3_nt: TGTGCCAGCTTGAGGGCGATCTCTGGAAACACCATATATTTT; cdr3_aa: CASLRAISGNTIYF